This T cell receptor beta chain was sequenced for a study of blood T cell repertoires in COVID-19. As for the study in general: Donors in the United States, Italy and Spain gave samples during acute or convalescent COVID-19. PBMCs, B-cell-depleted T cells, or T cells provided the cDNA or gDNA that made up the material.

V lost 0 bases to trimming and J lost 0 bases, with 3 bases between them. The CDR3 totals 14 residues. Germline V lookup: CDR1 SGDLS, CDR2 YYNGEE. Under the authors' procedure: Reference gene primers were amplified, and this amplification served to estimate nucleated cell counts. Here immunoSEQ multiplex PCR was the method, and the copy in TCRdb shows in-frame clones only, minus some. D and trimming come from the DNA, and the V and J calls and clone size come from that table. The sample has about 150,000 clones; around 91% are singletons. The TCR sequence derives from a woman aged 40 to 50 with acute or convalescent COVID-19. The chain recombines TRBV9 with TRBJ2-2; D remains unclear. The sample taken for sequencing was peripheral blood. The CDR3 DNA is TGTGCCAGCAGCGTAGGGCCGAACACCGGGGAGCTGTTTTTT. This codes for CASSVGPNTGELFF.